This T cell receptor (beta chain) came from a study of T cells in tuberculosis. This CDR3 contains 18 residues. The germline V gene has CDR1 SGHDN and CDR2 FVKESK. J was trimmed by 4 bases and V by 6 bases; bases with no gene match: 16. Thawed, overnight-rested PBMC were stained with GMM-loaded CD1B tetramer, viability dye and anti-CD3, then sorted. The lipid loaded on the CD1B tetramers was C32 glucose monomycolate from Rhodococcus equi. TCRdb's table, derived via immunoSEQ multiplex PCR, lists solely in-frame clones and lacks some. The sample records nearly 60,000 clones, over 75% being singletons. The specimen was CD1b-GMM tetramer-negative cells sorted from PBMCs. This clonotype was obtained from an adult woman with latent tuberculosis. This chain connects TRBV14 to TRBJ1-2; 11 bases agree with TRBD1. CDR3 coding DNA: TGTGCCAGCAGGATTTTCCCGGGACAGGGGGGGGGCCTCTATGGCTACACCTTC. Its protein is CASRIFPGQGGGLYGYTF. The full variable domain, its missing parts supplied by reference TRBV14 and TRBJ1-2, is EAGVTQFPSHSVIEKGQTVTLRCDPISGHDNLYWYRRVMGKEIKFLLHFVKESKQDESGMPNNRFLAERTGGTYSTLKVQPAELEDSGVYFCASRIFPGQGGGLYGYTFGSGTRLTVV.